The 32 T cell receptor beta chains given below trace back to one sample, sequenced in a study of blood T cell repertoires in COVID-19. Produced via immunoSEQ multiplex PCR; TCRdb's table is partial and in-frame only. The table has 240,000 or so clones, about 86% seen once. The sequenced sample was peripheral blood. These receptors originate from a woman aged 25 to 39 who had recovered from COVID-19.

The gene calls are TRBV16 and TRBJ2-7; TRBD2 is a possible D gene (5 bases). V lost 3 bases to trimming and J lost 5 bases, with 8 bases between them. Per the germline V gene, CDR1 is KGHSY and CDR2 is FQNENV. The CDR3 runs 12 residues. The chain's CDR3 is CASSHLGDEQYF. The CDR3 coding sequence is TGTGCCAGCAGCCACCTCGGGGACGAGCAGTACTTC. Together with reference TRBV16 and TRBJ2-7, the CDR3 gives the full variable domain: GEEVAQTPKHLVRGEGQKAKLYCAPIKGHSYVFWYQQVLKNEFKFLISFQNENVFDETGMPKERFSAKCLPNSPCSLEIQATKLEDSAVYFCASSHLGDEQYFGPGTRLTVT.

This chain connects TRBV10-3 to TRBJ2-5; no firm D call. The CDR3 is 12 residues long. From germline, CDR1 is ENHRY and CDR2 SYGVKD. V was pared by 0 bases and J by 5 bases, with 4 bases between. The chain's CDR3 is CAISESSETQYF. CDR3 DNA: TGTGCCATCAGTGAGTCGAGTGAGACCCAGTACTTC.

This clone was detected only once. The rearrangement links TRBV5-5 to TRBJ2-2; D gene ambiguous. CDR3 length: 13 amino acids. From germline, CDR1 is SGHKS and CDR2 YYEKEE (reference sequence). The germline V and J ends were trimmed by 1 base and 7 bases, with 8 bases remaining between them. CDR3 coding DNA: TGTGCCAGCAGCTTGAATATCCGCGGGGAGCTGTTTTTT. Translated, it gives CASSLNIRGELFF.

This chain uses TRBV19 with TRBJ1-2; TRBD1 aligns across 10 bases. Germline V gives CDR1 LNHDA, CDR2 SQIVND (reference sequence). The V segment lost 6 bases and the J segment 2 bases; nucleotides outside the gene matches: 3. The CDR3 extends over 14 amino acids. DNA for the CDR3: TGTGCCAGTAGGACGACAGGGGGCAACTATGGCTACACCTTC. It translates to CASRTTGGNYGYTF.

The rearrangement joins TRBV27 to TRBJ1-1; 9 bases map to TRBD1. The CDR3 is 15 amino acids. Trimming took 5 bases from V and 9 from J; bases not matched to a gene: 13. Germline V gene data show CDR1 as MNHEY and CDR2 as SMNVEV (reference sequence). In DNA, the CDR3 is TGTGCCAGCAGTCCGAGGGACAGGGTATTTCTGAAAGCTTTCTTT. The encoded protein is CASSPRDRVFLKAFF.

This chain connects TRBV19 to TRBJ1-5, with 8 bases identical to TRBD1. The V gene's germline CDR1 is LNHDA and CDR2 SQIVND (reference sequence). CDR3 length: 18 amino acids. V was pared by 9 bases and J by 0 bases, with 16 bases of the junction left unmatched. The CDR3 bases are TGTGCCAGCGGACAGGGAGCTTGGGGAGCCGCTAGCAATCAGCCCCAGCATTTT. Its protein product is CASGQGAWGAASNQPQHF. Based on the CDR3 plus reference TRBV19 and TRBJ1-5, the full variable domain is DGGITQSPKYLFRKEGQNVTLSCEQNLNHDAMYWYRQDPGQGLRLIYYSQIVNDFQKGDIAEGYSVSREKKESFPLTVTSAQKNPTAFYLCASGQGAWGAASNQPQHFGDGTRLSIL.

The rearrangement uses TRBV30 and TRBJ1-5; D possibly corresponds to TRBD1 (5 bases). Per germline, CDR1 GTSNPN and CDR2 SVGIG (reference sequence). The CDR3 spans 14 residues. Trimming removed 2 bases at V and 6 bases at J, with 14 bases between. CDR3 sequence reads: CAWSRTGIGQPQHF. CDR3 nucleotides: TGTGCCTGGAGTCGAACAGGTATCGGTCAGCCCCAGCATTTT.

This sequence joins TRBV27 and TRBJ1-1; 7 positions agree with TRBD1. The CDR3 consists of 12 residues. V lost 2 bases to trimming and J lost 8 bases; unmatched junction nucleotides: 2. The germline V gene has CDR1 MNHEY and CDR2 SMNVEV (reference sequence). The CDR3 DNA sequence: TGTGCCAGCAGTTTAACAGGGGTGGAAGCTTTCTTT. Translated: CASSLTGVEAFF.

The genes are TRBV5-1 and TRBJ2-7; the match to TRBD1 covers 9 bases. The V and J ends lost 4 bases and 6 bases, in that order; junction bases with no gene match: 8. The CDR3 sequence is 14 residues long. From germline, CDR1 is SGHRS and CDR2 YFSETQ. The CDR3 sequence: CASSPAGTGIEQYF. CDR3 DNA sequence: TGCGCCAGCAGCCCTGCCGGGACAGGGATCGAGCAGTACTTC.

This clone was observed a few times. This chain connects TRBV7-7 to TRBJ1-1; the D is unclear. Germline values: CDR1 SSHAT, CDR2 FNYEAQ (reference sequence). The CDR3 is 13 amino acids. V lost 4 bases, J lost 2 bases, and 8 bases lay in between. The CDR3 region is CASSSQVNTEAFF. In DNA form, the CDR3 reads TGTGCCAGCAGCTCCCAGGTTAACACTGAAGCTTTCTTT.

The chain recombines TRBV5-4 with TRBJ2-7; TRBD2 matches 8 bases. V lost 0 bases, J lost 0 bases, and 8 bases stayed unmatched. CDR1 is SGHNT, CDR2 YYREEE, per germline (reference sequence). The CDR3 loop spans 17 amino acids. The CDR3, as DNA: TGTGCCAGCAGCTTGGATCGGGGGGGGCTAATCTCCTACGAGCAGTACTTC. Translated: CASSLDRGGLISYEQYF.

The chain couples TRBV7-6 to TRBJ1-2; 9 bases line up with TRBD1. Germline V gives CDR1 SGHVS, CDR2 FNYEAQ. Trimming took 5 bases from V and 7 from J; bases not matched to a gene: 5. The CDR3 is 13 amino acids. The CDR3, as DNA: TGTGCCAGCAGCATACAGGGGGCAGGTGGCTACACCTTC. Its protein is CASSIQGAGGYTF.

V usage is TRBV9 and J usage is TRBJ1-1; D might be TRBD1 (5 bases). Germline V gives CDR1 SGDLS, CDR2 YYNGEE. V was pared by 2 bases and J by 10 bases, with 15 bases between. The CDR3 contains 13 residues. CDR3 loop: CASSVQGGDVAFF. CDR3 nucleotides: TGTGCCAGCAGCGTCCAGGGAGGAGACGTAGCTTTCTTT.

The chain has TRBV5-6 and TRBJ1-3, with D tentatively TRBD1 (6 bases). The V end was cut by 5 bases, the J end by 4 bases, with 13 bases between. Germline assignment: CDR1 SGHDT and CDR2 YYEEEE. The CDR3 is made up of 14 amino acids. CDR3 sequence: CASSLQGNGNTIYF. DNA for the CDR3: TGTGCCAGCAGTTTGCAGGGGAACGGAAACACCATATATTTT.

The chain has TRBV5-1 and TRBJ2-1; 10 nucleotides line up with TRBD2. This CDR3 spans 16 amino acids. Germline CDR1 SGHRS, CDR2 YFSETQ. V lost 2 bases, J lost 6 bases, and 8 bases stayed unmatched. CDR3 protein: CASSFQAGGPGNEQFF. The CDR3 DNA reads as TGCGCCAGCAGCTTCCAAGCGGGGGGGCCGGGCAATGAGCAGTTCTTC.

This chain connects TRBV7-2 to TRBJ1-6; the D gene is possibly TRBD1 (6 bases). Between the trimmed V and J ends, which lost 7 bases and 2 bases, there was a span of 9 bases. Germline lookup yields CDR1 SGHTA and CDR2 FQGNSA. The CDR3 has 14 amino acids. In DNA, the CDR3 is TGTGCCAGCAACAACAGGGCCTATAATTCACCCCTCCACTTT. Its protein product is CASNNRAYNSPLHF.

This chain connects TRBV2 to TRBJ1-2; 7 nucleotides align to TRBD1. Germline CDR1 is SNHLY and CDR2 is FYNNEI. V gave up 8 bases and J gave up 4 bases; unmatched junction bases: 19. This CDR3 is built from 17 residues. Here the CDR3 DNA reads TGTGCCAGCGAGCCCCGAACCGGGACAGTCTCTACCTATGGCTACACCTTC. Protein: CASEPRTGTVSTYGYTF.

The chain carries TRBV6-5 and TRBJ1-1, with D possibly matching TRBD1 (5 bases). With 6 bases removed from V and 5 bases from J, the gap between germline ends came to 10 bases. CDR3 size: 12 residues. Germline values: CDR1 MNHEY, CDR2 SVGAGI. DNA for the CDR3: TGTGCCAGCAGGGGGGGGGTTACTGAAGCTTTCTTT. This translates into CASRGGVTEAFF.

J is TRBJ1-6 and V is TRBV5-1, with D unresolved. CDR1 is SGHRS and CDR2 is YFSETQ in the germline V gene. V lost 0 bases, J lost 10 bases, and 14 bases lay in between. The CDR3 runs to 15 residues. CDR3 bases: TGCGCCAGCAGCTTGGAGTCAGTCTCTAGCTCACCCCTCCACTTT. Protein: CASSLESVSSSPLHF.

The chain is built from TRBV18 and TRBJ2-5; 7 bases fit TRBD2. The CDR3 length is 14 residues. From germline, CDR1 is KGHSH and CDR2 LQKENI. V shed 0 bases, J shed 4 bases, and the junction held 2 bases outside the gene matches. The CDR3 here is CASSPPGGAETQYF. CDR3 sequence (DNA): TGTGCCAGCTCACCACCGGGAGGGGCAGAGACCCAGTACTTC.

The V and J genes are TRBV6-5 and TRBJ2-5, with 12 nucleotides matching TRBD1. V lost 2 bases and J lost 5; bases outside the gene matches: 3. The length of the CDR3 is 15 residues. CDR1 is MNHEY, CDR2 SVGAGI, per germline. CDR3 sequence (DNA): TGTGCCAGCAGTTACGGGACAGGGGGCGCCGAGACCCAGTACTTC. Amino acid sequence: CASSYGTGGAETQYF.

The chain combines TRBV4-3 with TRBJ2-7; D is unresolved. The CDR3 consists of 13 residues. Germline V gives CDR1 LGHNA, CDR2 YSLEER. V was pared by 0 bases and J by 3 bases, with 6 bases between. The CDR3 bases are TGCGCCAGCAGCCAAGATTCCAGCTACGAGCAGTACTTC. Translation gives CASSQDSSYEQYF.

A single count supports this clone. V gene TRBV10-2 combines with J gene TRBJ2-3; TRBD2 matches at 13 bases. Germline V CDR1 and CDR2: WSHSY, SAAADI. Unmatched junction bases numbered 6, after V lost 0 bases and J lost 3 bases. This CDR3 has 18 amino acids. The CDR3 sequence: CASSESRLAGGLTDTQYF. CDR3 nucleotide sequence: TGCGCCAGCAGTGAGTCAAGACTAGCGGGGGGTTTAACAGATACGCAGTATTTT.

This clone was counted between two and nine times. CDR3 sequence (DNA): TGCGCCAGCAGCCTGCGGGGGGACCCCCGCTACGAGCAGTACTTC. It yields the protein CASSLRGDPRYEQYF. This chain joins TRBV5-1 and TRBJ2-7, with TRBD2 identical over 8 bases. This CDR3 comprises 15 residues. Germline V gives CDR1 SGHRS, CDR2 YFSETQ. The trim removed 4 bases at V and 3 bases at J, leaving 9 bases unmatched.

This clone appeared once. The genes are TRBV19 and TRBJ1-1; D remains ambiguous. V dropped 5 bases and J dropped 0 bases, with 13 bases sitting between them. Per the germline V gene, CDR1 is LNHDA and CDR2 is SQIVND (reference sequence). This CDR3 spans 15 amino acids. The CDR3 bases are TGTGCCAGTAGTTCAGGACGGGGAATGAACACTGAAGCTTTCTTT. Its protein is CASSSGRGMNTEAFF.

The chain recombines TRBV28 with TRBJ2-5; 12 nucleotides align to TRBD1. The V segment lost 4 bases and the J segment 5 bases; nucleotides outside the gene matches: 17. The CDR3 sequence is 19 residues long. The germline CDR1 and CDR2 sequences are MDHEN and SYDVKM. The CDR3 DNA reads as TGTGCCAGCAGTTACATCCGGTTGCCGGGACAGGGGGCGAAGGAGACCCAGTACTTC. Amino acids: CASSYIRLPGQGAKETQYF.

V and J are TRBV29-1 and TRBJ1-1, with D possibly being TRBD1 (5 bases). This CDR3 has 14 residues. Trimming took 3 bases from V and 2 from J, leaving 13 bases between them. Germline V gene lookup returns CDR1 SQVTM and CDR2 ANQGSEA. CDR3 region: CSVDGPGINTEAFF. In DNA form, the CDR3 reads TGCAGCGTTGACGGTCCAGGGATCAACACTGAAGCTTTCTTT.

The rearrangement joins TRBV7-7 to TRBJ2-7; 7 bases match TRBD2. This CDR3 contains 17 residues. Germline values: CDR1 SSHAT, CDR2 FNYEAQ (reference sequence). The trim removed 5 bases at V and 5 bases at J, leaving 18 bases unmatched. This chain's CDR3 is CASSPSHLSGRKDEQYF. CDR3 sequence (DNA): TGTGCCAGCAGCCCATCCCACCTTAGCGGGCGGAAGGACGAGCAGTACTTC. Combining the CDR3 with reference TRBV7-7 and TRBJ2-7 gives the whole variable domain GAGVSQSPRYKVTKRGQDVTLRCDPISSHATLYWYQQALGQGPEFLTYFNYEAQPDKSGLPSDRFSAERPEGSISTLTIQRTEQRDSAMYRCASSPSHLSGRKDEQYFGPGTRLTVT.

CDR3 in DNA: TGTGCCAGCAGCGTAACCACACTAGCGGGGGTAGACAATGAGCAGTTCTTC. It yields the protein CASSVTTLAGVDNEQFF. V is TRBV9 and J is TRBJ2-1; 11 nucleotides align to TRBD2. Germline V gene lookup returns CDR1 SGDLS and CDR2 YYNGEE. CDR3 length: 17 amino acids. The J segment lost 5 bases and the V segment lost 1 base, leaving 8 bases of the junction unmatched.

The V call is TRBV9, the J call TRBJ2-3; 9 bases fit TRBD1. With 5 bases clipped from V and 3 bases from J, the junction kept 7 bases outside the gene matches. The CDR3 has 15 residues. Germline V gives CDR1 SGDLS, CDR2 YYNGEE. CDR3 in DNA: TGTGCCAGCAGTGACGGGACAGGGAGTACAGATACGCAGTATTTT. It translates to CASSDGTGSTDTQYF.

The rearrangement joins TRBV5-6 to TRBJ1-1, with D possibly being TRBD1 (5 bases). The V end was cut by 2 bases, the J end by 4 bases, with 12 bases between. CDR1 SGHDT and CDR2 YYEEEE come from the germline V gene. The CDR3 extends over 14 amino acids. CDR3 sequence: CASSFDREGTEAFF. DNA of the CDR3: TGTGCCAGCAGCTTTGACAGAGAAGGCACTGAAGCTTTCTTT.

This clone was seen a single time. The chain is built from TRBV5-1 and TRBJ1-6; a possible D gene is TRBD1 (6 bases). CDR1 SGHRS and CDR2 YFSETQ come from the germline V gene. V was shortened by 2 bases and J by 6 bases, with 27 bases between the two germline ends. The CDR3 runs 20 residues. CDR3 nucleotide sequence: TGCGCCAGCAGCTTTGCACCGAGACTTAGGGAATTACAGGGTAATTCACCCCTCCACTTT. Translating it yields CASSFAPRLRELQGNSPLHF.